This entry features one T cell receptor beta chain sequence. The sample is drawn from a study of T cell changes during pregnancy in multiple sclerosis. This CDR3 has 13 amino acids. Germline V CDR1 and CDR2: GTSNPN, SVGIG (reference sequence). V dropped 4 bases and J dropped 9; count of bases not matched to a gene: 9. TCRdb keeps only in-frame clones here, not all; method: immunoSEQ multiplex PCR. The sample carries more than 35,000 clones, around 90% recorded once. Sequencing used CD4+ T cells from peripheral blood mononuclear cells, obtained in the third trimester of pregnancy. The chain carries TRBV30 and TRBJ2-4; 7 bases align to TRBD1. The TCR comes from a female donor in good health, enrolled as a control in a pregnancy study. CDR3 nucleotide sequence: TGTGCCTGGACTAGACAGGGCGCGAGCATTCAGTACTTC. Amino acid sequence: CAWTRQGASIQYF.